The 5 T cell receptor beta chains below come from one sample, sequenced in a study of vaccination effects on CD4 cells after COVID-19. Produced via immunoSEQ multiplex PCR; TCRdb's table is partial and in-frame only. Of approximately 60,000 clones in the sample, approximately 72% are singletons; the top ten hold approximately 24%. Having been cultured for about 10 days, the cells underwent CD4+ T cell isolation. No antigens are known for them. Sequences were derived from CD4+ T cells from PBMCs cultured without peptide, sampled before COVID-19 vaccination. These receptors all stem from a human donor who had a prior SARS-CoV-2 infection.

J is TRBJ2-5 and V is TRBV5-4; D is unresolved. Per germline, CDR1 SGHNT and CDR2 YYREEE (reference sequence). With 1 base removed from V and 5 bases from J, the gap between germline ends came to 9 bases. CDR3 size: 13 residues. The CDR3 protein is CASSLKSAETQYF. The CDR3 coding sequence is TGTGCCAGCAGCTTGAAATCAGCGGAGACCCAGTACTTC.

The chain has TRBV5-4 and TRBJ2-6; no clear D. The CDR3 has 15 amino acids. CDR1 and CDR2 (germline): SGHNT, YYREEE (reference sequence). V lost 0 bases, J lost 4 bases, and 8 bases lay in between. The DNA for the CDR3 is TGTGCCAGCAGCTTGGTAGGGTCCGGGGCCAACGTCCTGACTTTC. It encodes CASSLVGSGANVLTF.

The chain recombines TRBV18 with TRBJ1-2; 8 bases align to TRBD1. CDR3 length equals 12 residues. Unmatched junction bases numbered 3, after V lost 8 bases and J lost 4 bases. CDR1 and CDR2 from the germline V gene are KGHSH and LQKENI. The CDR3 region has the DNA TGTGCCAGCACAGGGGGGAGCTATGGCTACACCTTC. Residues: CASTGGSYGYTF.

This clone was picked up a small number of times. The genes are TRBV6-5 and TRBJ1-2; maybe TRBD1 (5 bases). Germline CDR1 is MNHEY and CDR2 is SVGAGI. CDR3 length: 13 amino acids. The CDR3, as DNA: TGTGCGACGTCCCCTACAGGAAACTATGGCTACACCTTC. Translated: CATSPTGNYGYTF.

V and J are TRBV7-2 and TRBJ1-5; perhaps TRBD1 as D (5 bases). The V gene's germline CDR1 is SGHTA and CDR2 FQGNSA. This CDR3 is 16 amino acids long. Trimming removed 1 base at V and 3 bases at J, with 13 bases between. The DNA for the CDR3 is TGTGCCAGCAGCTTAGACGGGGGAGCCTACAATCAGCCCCAGCATTTT. Translated: CASSLDGGAYNQPQHF.